This section outlines one TCR beta chain sequence together with its context. Its antigen remains undetermined. No base quality information exists; no much larger clone differs at one position. TCRbeta CDR3 regions were amplified from genomic DNA using the immunoSEQ Assay, a bias-controlled multiplex PCR. Per the authors' processing: The number of nucleated cells in each sample was estimated from the amplification of reference gene primers within the assay. To quantify the absolute abundance of each unique TCRbeta CDR3 rearrangement, sequence reads were collapsed and filtered. Productive Simpson clonality was computed per sample as the square root of Simpson's diversity index over productive rearrangements. TCRdb retrieved this table from immuneACCESS and kept in-frame rearrangements only. Not all clones are present; in checked studies, unresolved V genes account for under half, and no reason is known for the remainder. From that table come the V and J calls and clone size; the DNA was used to work out D and trimming. The sample table holds more than 300,000 clones, of which roughly 90% were seen once. 3.9% of the sample lies in the top ten.

The sample originates from a study of blood T cell repertoires in COVID-19 (dated by TCRdb to 2020 to 2021). The study in broad terms: Samples from collaborators originated in the United States, Italy and Spain and spanned both the acute and convalescent phases of COVID-19. Where available, HLA class I and class II types were taken from metadata supplied by the sample provider and were not determined by assay-based typing. The repertoires were released in a freely available public database intended as a resource for research on the immune response to SARS-CoV-2. Samples came from the ongoing ImmuneRACE study (first 160 participants) plus 1,254 subjects from 6 global collaborators. Sample metadata almost always included a de-identified subject ID, COVID-19 status, age in years and sex. The dataset comprised deeply sampled blood TCRbeta repertoires from subjects exposed to, actively infected with, or recovered from COVID-19. The prospective study material was composed of cDNA or gDNA derived from T cells, B-cell-depleted T cells, or PBMCs.

Enrolling through a virtual design, the prospective study's participants ranged in age from roughly 18 to 100 years and lived across 24 United States geographic areas. In the prospective study, cohorts were assigned on the basis of participant-reported clinical history obtained from a screening survey and a study questionnaire. Exposed participants had been in contact, within 2 weeks of entering the study, with a person who had a PCR-confirmed or clinician-diagnosed case of COVID-19. Mobile phlebotomists in the prospective study collected whole blood, serum and a nasopharyngeal or oropharyngeal swab from every participant. Over an approximately two-month period, participants in the prospective study had the option of providing additional blood draws and questionnaires. Before DNA extraction, prospective study blood samples were shipped either frozen or at room temperature. The investigation overall reported the following: Clinical and demographic metadata were provided uncurated, with the amount varying by source and participant.

The CDR3 runs 15 residues from the cysteine to the phenylalanine. Only the CDR3 region is kept as DNA, spanning 45 bases read in frame from base 1. Between the V and J ends, shortened by 5 bases and 4 bases respectively, the junction contains 15 bases. The CDR1 and CDR2 encoded by the germline V gene (reference sequence) are SEHNR and FQNEAQ. The chain employs TRBV7-9 and TRBJ2-1; no D segment can be confidently identified. The sequencing sample was made of PBMCs or T cells enriched from blood (not recorded which). The source is a woman in her thirties who had been exposed to COVID-19. The CDR3 sequence is CASSPPMGPYNEQFF. The bases read TGTGCCAGCAGCCCTCCGATGGGCCCTTACAATGAGCAGTTCTTC.